This T cell receptor (beta chain) was recorded in a study of a mutant IDH1 vaccine in newly diagnosed glioma. Whole-study context: Vaccination followed radiotherapy alone by 4-6 weeks, or accompanied temozolomide cycles. Those enrolled had earlier been treated with radiotherapy, temozolomide, or both, mostly both.

To note about this clone: Its antigen remains unknown.

Study-wide points: Seemingly, pseudoprogression had no relation to changes in the top peripheral T cell clonotypes. Approximately 93% of patients showed vaccine-induced immune responses across multiple MHC alleles.

This CDR3 has 14 amino acids. Germline loops: CDR1 MNHEY, CDR2 SVGAGI. V was clipped by 6 bases and J by 2 bases; unmatched bases: 3. Regarding time point: week 35, safety follow-up. Vaccination comprised doses that each held 300 ug of mutant IDH1 20-mer peptide, plus topical imiquimod. Repertoires were generated with immunoSEQ multiplex PCR, while TCRdb's copy carries only in-frame clones and drops some. The profile shows some 30,000 clones, 81% of them singletons. This chain joins TRBV6-5 and TRBJ2-1; 8 positions match TRBD1. The sequencing used PBMCs, collected from a glioma patient whose treatment included an IDH1 peptide vaccine. This TCR was recovered from a young man with glioma. CDR3 in DNA: TGTGCCAGCAGGACGGACAGGGCCTACAATGAGCAGTTCTTC. Amino acid sequence: CASRTDRAYNEQFF.